One T cell receptor (beta chain) is described in this entry. The data derive from a study of blood T cell repertoires in COVID-19. Study overall: Italy, Spain and the United States were the sources of the convalescent and acute COVID-19 samples. The cDNA or gDNA used as material had been derived from T cells, B-cell-depleted T cells, or PBMCs.

V dropped 1 base and J dropped 0 bases, with 16 bases sitting between them. This CDR3 is built from 18 residues. From germline, CDR1 is SGHAT and CDR2 FQNNGV. In the source study's methods: Amplification from reference gene primers served as the basis for estimated nucleated cell counts. The method was immunoSEQ multiplex PCR; TCRdb's version includes in-frame clones alone and lacks a portion of them. V, J and clone size derive from that table, while D and trimming were established from the DNA sequence. The sample has around 130,000 clones; 84% are singletons. The chain combines TRBV11-2 with TRBJ1-3; D unclear. Input material: peripheral blood. This TCR was recovered from a man aged 60-69 years with acute or convalescent COVID-19. The CDR3 DNA follows: TGTGCCAGCAGCTTAGGGAGAGGAGGGCAGCCCTCTGGAAACACCATATATTTT. Amino acids: CASSLGRGGQPSGNTIYF.